This TCR beta chain was sequenced during a study of T cell responses to AZD1222 COVID-19 vaccine. Findings of the study overall: Reports say nearly half of spike-specific TCRs go after unmutated variant regions. Possibly, clonal diversity was underestimated; donors were largely white British and included more females.

CDR1 is SGHAT and CDR2 is FQNNGV in the germline V gene. V was shortened by 2 bases and J by 1 base, with 5 bases between the two germline ends. CDR3 size: 13 residues. The table came from immunoSEQ multiplex PCR; TCRdb's copy has only in-frame clones and leaves some out. The sample carries about 85,000 clones, around 85% recorded once. With regard to this clone: Its antigen remains unidentified.

The clonotype originates from an adult in good health. The sample in question was peripheral blood, obtained on day 0 of AZD1222 vaccination. The V gene is TRBV11-2, the J gene TRBJ1-1, with D tentatively TRBD1 (5 bases). CDR3 in amino acids: CASSLQGNTEAFF. In DNA form, the CDR3 reads TGTGCCAGCAGCTTACAGGGGAACACTGAAGCTTTCTTT. The full variable domain, in which reference TRBV11-2 and TRBJ1-1 provide the parts outside the CDR3, is EAGVAQSPRYKIIEKRQSVAFWCNPISGHATLYWYQQILGQGPKLLIQFQNNGVVDDSQLPKDRFSAERLKGVDSTLKIQPAKLEDSAVYLCASSLQGNTEAFFGQGTRLTVV.